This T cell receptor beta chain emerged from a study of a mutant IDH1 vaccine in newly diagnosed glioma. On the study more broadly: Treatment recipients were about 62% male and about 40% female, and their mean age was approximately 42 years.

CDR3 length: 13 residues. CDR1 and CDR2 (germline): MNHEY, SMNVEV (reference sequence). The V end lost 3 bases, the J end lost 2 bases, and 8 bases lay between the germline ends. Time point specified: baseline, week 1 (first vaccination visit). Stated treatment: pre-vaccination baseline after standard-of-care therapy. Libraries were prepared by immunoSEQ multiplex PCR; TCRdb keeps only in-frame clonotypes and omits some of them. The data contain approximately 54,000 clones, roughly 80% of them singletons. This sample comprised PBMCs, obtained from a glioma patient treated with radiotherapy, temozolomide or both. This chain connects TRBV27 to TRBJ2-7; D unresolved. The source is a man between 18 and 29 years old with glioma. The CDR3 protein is CASSFMGPYEQYF. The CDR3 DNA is TGTGCCAGCAGTTTTATGGGCCCCTACGAGCAGTACTTC.